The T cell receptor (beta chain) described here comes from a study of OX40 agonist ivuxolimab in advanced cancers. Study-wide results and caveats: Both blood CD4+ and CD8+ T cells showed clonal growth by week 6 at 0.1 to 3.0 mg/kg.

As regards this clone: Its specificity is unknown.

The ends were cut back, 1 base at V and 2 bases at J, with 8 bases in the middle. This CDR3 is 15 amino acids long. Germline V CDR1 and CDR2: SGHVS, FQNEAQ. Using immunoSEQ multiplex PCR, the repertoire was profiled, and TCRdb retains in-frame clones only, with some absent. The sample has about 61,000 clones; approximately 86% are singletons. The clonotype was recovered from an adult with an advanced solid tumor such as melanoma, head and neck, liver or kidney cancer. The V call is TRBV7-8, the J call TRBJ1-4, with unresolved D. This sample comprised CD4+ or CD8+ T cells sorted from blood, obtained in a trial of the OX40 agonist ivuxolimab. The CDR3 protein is CASSLDRVTNEKLFF. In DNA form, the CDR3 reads TGTGCCAGCAGCTTAGATCGGGTGACTAATGAAAAACTGTTTTTT.